The text below deals with one TCR beta chain. Its antigen target is currently unknown. No much larger clone is present one base from it, and per-base qualities are unavailable. This sample stems from a study of cytomegalovirus exposure and HLA in healthy donors (dated by TCRdb to 2015 to 2018). General notes on the study: In an earlier analysis of 587 of the donors, roughly 300 Gb of sequence data and about 110 million unique TCR beta sequences from 150 million to 200 million T cells were reported. In the later analysis, no new phenotypic data were used to find candidate immune exposures; instead, reliance was placed on TCR beta sequences and their occurrence across donors. An earlier analysis of approximately 640 of the donors applied high-throughput TCR beta sequencing to assess whether each TCR beta V gene segment acted as functional or pseudogenic. Class I and class II HLA loci were covered by the typing at four-digit resolution. Among the roughly 380 genotyped donors, around 81% belonged to the genetic ancestry cluster associated with self-reported Caucasian donors. Donor age, sex, ethnicity and CMV serostatus were compiled alongside the repertoire data. Typing coverage differed by locus: A, B, C, DRB1 and DQB1 were typed in roughly 620-640 donors, DQA1 in roughly 510, DPA1 in approximately 610, and DPB1 in just under 480. All discovery cohort repertoires had been generated on a single sequencing platform. The study was designed to test whether signatures of past pathogen exposure could be identified by cataloging public T cell receptors. Along with the roughly 670-subject first cohort, a separate validation cohort of over a hundred different subjects was used. To predict cytomegalovirus infection status, the study brought together high-throughput TCR immunosequencing, statistical association of individual TCRs with disease status, and machine learning. Among several hundred genotyped donors of the cohort, an average of roughly 230,000 unique TCR beta nucleotide sequences was sequenced per donor, of which roughly 17% were non-productive. A later analysis re-analyzed previously published TCR beta repertoires from 650 to 800 donors and added high-resolution HLA genotyping to study TCR occurrence patterns. In a later genetic analysis, genome-wide SNP genotypes for 398 of the 666 donors were used, and that subset was treated as a discovery cohort. Using immunosequencing, the study profiled T cell repertoires from 500 to 800 subjects and related those repertoires to cytomegalovirus serostatus. An early release covering around 630 HLA-typed donors comprised about 300 gigabases of sequencing data and approximately 85 million unique TCR sequences. Four or five DR-DQ haplotypes were handled as single units for association and clustering because linkage in the cohort was strong.

At the junction V is shortened by 4 bases and J by 5 bases, with 11 bases in between. The CDR3, from cysteine to phenylalanine, totals 13 residues. The read is trimmed to its CDR3 DNA, 39 bases read in frame from base 1. CDR1 is given as SGHDN and CDR2 as FVKESK, both from the germline V gene. Library preparation employed the immunoSEQ multiplex PCR assay. The multiplex PCR relied on a mix of 60 forward primers for TCR Vbeta segments and 13 reverse primers for TCR Jbeta segments. The CDR3 region of rearranged TCR beta genes was amplified from genomic DNA with a multiplex PCR assay. On the Illumina HiSeq System, the amplified TCR beta libraries were sequenced as 87-base-pair reads. The source study handled its data this way. A later analysis tallied 80 million to 95 million unique TCR beta chains across the approximately 670 repertoires, and 10 million to 11 million of those chains were shared by two or more donors. Raw reads were error-corrected and collapsed into unique sequences by a nearest-neighbor algorithm in which closely related sequences were merged to remove PCR and sequencing errors. V, D and J gene segments were assigned by aligning CDR3 sequences to IMGT reference sequences. Each retained sequence needed at least a six-nucleotide match to both a V gene segment and a J gene segment. A rearrangement counted as productive if the CDR3 had no stop codons and remained in frame with V and J, and every other rearrangement counted as non-productive. Following IMGT convention, CDR3 was defined as the stretch from the second conserved V-encoded cysteine to the conserved J-encoded phenylalanine. The earlier analysis of about 560 of the donors excluded any sequence lacking an unambiguous match to a single V gene segment. In an earlier analysis of several hundred of the donors, V segments were called functional above 56.7% productive rearrangements and were called segregating when the between-donor standard deviation exceeded 5%. A statistical classification framework was developed to diagnose cytomegalovirus status using the catalog of TCR beta chain sequences. In a later analysis, V and J genes were assigned by comparing TCR nucleotide sequences against IMGT/GENE-DB human TR gene sequences. In a later analysis, CDR3 sequences and most-parsimonious VDJ recombination scenarios were assigned using the TCRdist pipeline. In a later analysis, every TCR beta chain was defined by the combination of its CDR3 amino acid sequence and its V-gene family, and reads without a unique V-gene family were dropped. As a way to deal with suspected cross-contamination and a sequencing artifact, a later analysis dropped more than 500 nucleotide sequences that were highly shared and had low generation probability. A later analysis calculated a clonal expansion index for each public chain from normalized within-repertoire ranks of inferred template counts. A later analysis computed generation probabilities with a VDJ recombination model fitted to out-of-frame rearrangements, and checked the results against IGoR. In a later analysis, TCR-TCR, TCR-HLA and TCR-CMV co-occurrence was scored with hypergeometric tests, and a repertoire-size bias correction was applied to TCR pairs. False discovery rates were estimated in a later analysis by permuting HLA or CMV assignments 20 times. In a later analysis, co-occurring TCRs were grouped with DBSCAN, and TCRdist sequence similarity was added when clustering was performed within HLA-allele-positive subsets. For co-occurrence clustering, repertoires with fewer than 30,000 or more than 120,000 public chains were excluded, along with roughly 5 repertoires with anomalous nucleotide sharing. The clones in this table, taken by TCRdb from immuneACCESS, are in-frame only. Not every clone is retained; where verified, under half of the shortfall comes from an unresolved V gene, and the cause of the rest is unknown. V, J and clone size reflect that table, while D and trimming were determined from the DNA. This sample lists over 100,000 clones; about 73% were detected once. The ten largest make up less than 4% of the sample.

In total, around 600 healthy bone marrow donors made up the cohort. At the time of sampling, all cohort members were nominally healthy, though unrecorded immune exposures were likely present. The donor was CMV seropositive and belonged to the group of 250 to 300 seropositive cohort members. Each donor provided a peripheral blood sample, and peripheral blood mononuclear cells were used for TCR beta sequencing. The Qiagen DNeasy Blood Extraction Kit was used to extract genomic DNA from the blood cell samples. Beyond this particular receptor, the publication reports: The study listed 150 to 200 TCR beta chains as associated with cytomegalovirus. In a later genetic analysis, fewer N-insertions in productive TCRs were reported among donors in an Asian-associated ancestry cluster than the roughly 700-donor mean. In a later analysis, several top co-occurrence clusters were reported to appear linked to parvovirus B19, influenza, CMV and Epstein-Barr virus. The authors suggested that the approach could potentially be extended to other disease states and immunological phenotypes. The presence/absence analyses assumed that sequencing depth was roughly uniform across donors, and that assumption may not be true. The 87-base-pair reads could not distinguish some IMGT-functional V segments, including TRBV6-2 and TRBV6-3, so those segments were excluded. The classifier was reported to diagnose cytomegalovirus status with high specificity and sensitivity in both the original cohort and the validation cohort. Correlated functional status among segregating V segments might reflect linkage disequilibrium, but an unknown experimental factor could not be ruled out. V-gene and J-gene trimming of TCR beta chains was associated with a missense DCLRE1C variant in a later genetic analysis, and the association was replicated in an independent cohort. An earlier analysis of approximately 600 of the donors showed that most TCR beta V segments appeared in productive rearrangements either about 87% or about 30% of the time, which broadly matched IMGT annotations. For the cohort, immune exposure information was limited to CMV serostatus. The earlier analysis of 587 of the donors excluded 15 to 20 rarely observed V segments, including chromosome 9 orphons, because counts were too low. Most TCR sequences were observed very rarely across donors, whereas some public TCRs were present in many individuals. In this cohort, only TCR beta chains were sequenced, and detectable features were limited by the absence of alpha or paired-chain data. In a later analysis, the rate of TCR association differed among HLA loci, with DRB1 alleles having the most associated TCRs and HLA-C alleles having the fewest. A few of the identified cytomegalovirus-associated TCR beta chains were confirmed in vitro to be specific for cytomegalovirus antigens. In a later analysis, HLA-associated TCR beta chains showed more clonal expansion and lower generation probabilities than non-associated chains that were equally common. A further reported finding was that TCR beta sequences accurately predicted the HLA-A and HLA-B alleles for most subjects in the first cohort. According to a later analysis, most CMV-associated TCR beta chains appeared to be HLA-restricted, and the HLA associations seemed to be driven largely by CMV exposure. When HLA alleles, especially DR and DQ, strongly co-occurred, attributing TCR associations to individual alleles was difficult. A later analysis associated approximately 17,000 TCR beta sequences with specific HLA alleles at a false discovery rate of 0.05. A cluster of highly shared sequence variants was judged likely to represent a technical artifact of the sequencing pipeline. Because HLA typing was missing for some donors at each locus, association tests included only the typed subset.

Sequenced material: PBMCs. This receptor chain uses TRBV14 and TRBJ2-5, with the D gene not confidently named. The clonotype originates from a woman younger than 45 in good health and CMV-seropositive. The encoded CDR3 is CASSPRFSETQYF. In nucleotide form, the sequence is TGTGCCAGCAGCCCTCGGTTTTCGGAGACCCAGTACTTC.